This entry lists 26 T cell receptor beta chains sequenced from one sample in a study of blood T cell repertoires in COVID-19. The data were produced by immunoSEQ multiplex PCR, yet TCRdb's version contains in-frame clones alone and is incomplete. The repertoire consists of 110,000 or so clones, with more than 65% occurring once and the leading ten covering roughly 1.5%. The specimen was peripheral blood. These receptor sequences come from a man aged 45-65 years with acute or convalescent COVID-19.

The chain has TRBV9 and TRBJ2-1, with a weak D call TRBD2 (6 bases). Looked up from germline, CDR1 is SGDLS and CDR2 is YYNGEE. The length of the CDR3 is 15 residues. V shed 0 bases and J shed 2 bases, with 9 bases lying between them. The CDR3 here is CASSVGGGAYNEQFF. CDR3 in DNA: TGTGCCAGCAGCGTAGGCGGCGGGGCCTACAATGAGCAGTTCTTC.

The chain carries TRBV30 and TRBJ1-1, with D perhaps matching TRBD1 (5 bases). The CDR3 totals 21 residues. The V end lost 2 bases, the J end lost 6 bases, and 37 bases lay between the germline ends. The V gene's germline CDR1 is GTSNPN and CDR2 SVGIG (reference sequence). In DNA form, the CDR3 reads TGTGCCTGGAGTACCCACACCCCACCTTTCTCTTTGGGGGGGAACATCGCTGAAGCTTTCTTT. Residues: CAWSTHTPPFSLGGNIAEAFF.

This chain uses TRBV5-1 with TRBJ2-3; 10 nucleotides line up with TRBD1. After removal of 0 bases from V and 4 bases from J, the junction contained 8 bases not matched to a gene. This CDR3 has 17 residues. Germline V lookup: CDR1 SGHRS, CDR2 YFSETQ. CDR3 sequence (DNA): TGCGCCAGCAGCTTGGGACACCGGGACAGGGGCGCAGATACGCAGTATTTT. This gives the protein CASSLGHRDRGADTQYF.

The genes are TRBV5-1 and TRBJ2-1; the D gene is possibly TRBD1 (6 bases). Germline V gene data show CDR1 as SGHRS and CDR2 as YFSETQ. This CDR3 spans 15 amino acids. V was shortened by 1 base and J by 9 bases, with 17 bases between the two germline ends. As DNA, the CDR3 is TGCGCCAGCAGCTTGTTACAGGGCCCCGAGGGTGAGCAGTTCTTC. Its protein product is CASSLLQGPEGEQFF.

This chain uses TRBV3-1 (or the pseudogene TRBV3-2) with TRBJ1-6; D is possibly TRBD1 (5 bases). The CDR3 spans 18 residues. CDR1 LGHDT and CDR2 YNNKEL come from the germline V gene (reference sequence). The V end was cut by 0 bases, the J end by 4 bases, with 16 bases between. The CDR3 region has the DNA TGTGCCAGCAGCCAAGATAGATCTCGGGGGAATTATAATTCACCCCTCCACTTT. Its protein is CASSQDRSRGNYNSPLHF.

The chain couples TRBV12-3 or TRBV12-4 to TRBJ1-4; D not certain. With 3 bases removed from V and 10 bases from J, the gap between germline ends came to 9 bases. This CDR3 region has 12 residues. The CDR3, as DNA: TGTGCCAGCAGTTTGAGGACTGGAAAACTGTTTTTT. Translating gives CASSLRTGKLFF.

This rearrangement joins TRBV6-5 to TRBJ1-2, with 7 bases that match TRBD1. The V and J ends lost 0 bases and 7 bases, in that order; junction bases with no gene match: 8. This CDR3 has 15 residues. The germline V gene encodes CDR1 MNHEY and CDR2 SVGAGI. The CDR3 nucleotides read TGTGCCAGCAGTTACTCCCGTAGGGGGCAGGGTGGCTACACCTTC. Its protein product is CASSYSRRGQGGYTF.

CDR3 residues: CASSSLAGSATDTQYF. The CDR3 nucleotides are TGTGCCAGCAGCTCACTGGCAGGGTCGGCCACAGATACGCAGTATTTT. The V and J genes are TRBV5-4 and TRBJ2-3; a possible D gene is TRBD1 (5 bases). V was clipped by 3 bases and J by 2 bases, with 16 bases between them. This CDR3 region has 16 residues. Germline V CDR1 and CDR2: SGHNT, YYREEE (reference sequence). The full variable domain, its missing parts supplied by reference TRBV5-4 and TRBJ2-3, is ETGVTQSPTHLIKTRGQQVTLRCSSQSGHNTVSWYQQALGQGPQFIFQYYREEENGRGNFPPRFSGLQFPNYSSELNVNALELDDSALYLCASSSLAGSATDTQYFGPGTRLTVL.

This chain links TRBV7-3 with TRBJ2-3, with 9 bases matching TRBD2. Germline V gene lookup returns CDR1 SGHTA and CDR2 FQGTGA. This CDR3 spans 14 amino acids. V lost 9 bases and J lost 3; bases outside the gene matches: 7. For the CDR3, the DNA is TGTGCCAGTTCTGGAGCGGGGGGTACAGATACGCAGTATTTT. The encoded protein is CASSGAGGTDTQYF. The full variable domain, completed using reference TRBV7-3 and TRBJ2-3, is GAGVSQTPSNKVTEKGKYVELRCDPISGHTALYWYRQSLGQGPEFLIYFQGTGAADDSGLPNDRFFAVRPEGSVSTLKIQRTERGDSAVYLCASSGAGGTDTQYFGPGTRLTVL.

This chain uses TRBV11-3 with TRBJ2-3; D unclear. This CDR3 has 16 amino acids. V was pared by 0 bases and J by 1 base, with 11 bases between. Germline V lookup: CDR1 SGHNT, CDR2 YENEEA. The CDR3 loop is CASSLEISQGTDTQYF. The DNA for the CDR3 is TGTGCCAGCAGCTTAGAGATCAGTCAGGGCACAGATACGCAGTATTTT.

V and J are TRBV6-6 and TRBJ2-3; 12 bases match TRBD2. CDR3 length: 16 residues. The germline V gene encodes CDR1 MNHNY and CDR2 SVGAGI (reference sequence). Unmatched junction bases numbered 9, after V lost 5 bases and J lost 6 bases. Here the CDR3 reads CASSTTSGGGGDTQYF. In DNA form, the CDR3 reads TGTGCCAGCAGTACGACTAGCGGGGGAGGCGGGGATACGCAGTATTTT.

This clone showed up just once. The chain has TRBV10-1 and TRBJ1-5; 9 bases match TRBD1. This CDR3 contains 15 residues. Germline V gene lookup returns CDR1 WNHNN and CDR2 SYGVQD (reference sequence). The trim removed 6 bases at V and 3 bases at J, leaving 6 bases unmatched. CDR3 amino acids: CASRWDRVSNQPQHF. The CDR3, as DNA: TGCGCCAGCAGGTGGGACAGGGTTTCCAATCAGCCCCAGCATTTT.

The chain uses TRBV5-5 and TRBJ1-2; 7 nucleotides match TRBD1. Germline-derived CDR1 and CDR2 are SGHKS and YYEKEE (reference sequence). Trimming cost V 7 bases and J 3 bases; bases outside gene matches: 6. This CDR3 is 13 amino acids long. The CDR3 DNA is TGTGCCAGCCAGCGAGGGGGCGACTATGGCTACACCTTC. Encoded protein: CASQRGGDYGYTF.

The chain links TRBV30 to TRBJ2-7; perhaps TRBD2 as D (5 bases). The CDR3 is 15 residues long. The germline CDR1 and CDR2 sequences are GTSNPN and SVGIG (reference sequence). The V gene lost 3 bases and the J gene lost 1 base, with 16 bases spanning the gap. The CDR3 spells CAWSFGLSGSYEQYF. In DNA, the CDR3 is TGTGCCTGGAGCTTCGGCCTCTCGGGATCCTACGAGCAGTACTTC. The complete variable domain, with remaining parts taken from reference TRBV30 and TRBJ2-7, reads SQTIHQWPATLVQPVGSPLSLECTVEGTSNPNLYWYRQAAGRGLQLLFYSVGIGQISSEVPQNLSASRPQDRQFILSSKKLLLSDSGFYLCAWSFGLSGSYEQYFGPGTRLTVT.

The V gene is TRBV6-5, the J gene TRBJ1-6; TRBD1 matches 7 bases. Germline V CDR1 and CDR2: MNHEY, SVGAGI. Germline trimming cut 7 bases from V and 8 bases from J; bases unmatched to any gene: 8. The CDR3 contains 14 residues. In DNA, the CDR3 is TGTGCCAGCACCGCGGACAGGCTCGATTCACCCCTCCACTTT. Its translation: CASTADRLDSPLHF.

The chain employs TRBV5-6 and TRBJ1-1; TRBD1 matches at 8 bases. CDR1 and CDR2 (germline): SGHDT, YYEEEE. The CDR3 is made up of 15 amino acids. V was clipped by 1 base and J by 3 bases; unmatched bases: 5. DNA for the CDR3: TGTGCCAGCAGCTTGCAGGGGGCGGGTGACACTGAAGCTTTCTTT. Amino acids: CASSLQGAGDTEAFF.

The V gene is TRBV7-3, the J gene TRBJ2-1; 9 positions agree with TRBD2. The ends lost 5 bases at V and 10 bases at J; junction bases unmatched: 9. The CDR3 is made up of 14 amino acids. CDR1 is SGHTA and CDR2 is FQGTGA in the germline V gene. The CDR3, as DNA: TGTGCCAGCAGCCCCACCGGGACTAGCATCGAGCAGTTCTTC. As protein: CASSPTGTSIEQFF.

This chain links TRBV2 with TRBJ1-2; tentatively, D is TRBD1 (6 bases). Trimming took 4 bases from V and 3 from J, leaving 12 bases between them. The V gene's germline CDR1 is SNHLY and CDR2 FYNNEI. This CDR3 has 14 residues. The CDR3: CASSGGGADYGYTF. The DNA for the CDR3 is TGTGCCAGCAGTGGGGGGGGCGCGGACTATGGCTACACCTTC.

The rearrangement joins TRBV4-1 to TRBJ2-3, with a tentative D call TRBD2 (7 bases). The ends were cut back, 11 bases at V and 3 bases at J, with 24 bases in the middle. CDR1 is MGHRA and CDR2 is YSYEKL in the germline V gene. The CDR3 spans 16 residues. CDR3: CAPKEGGPVTTDTQYF. The DNA for the CDR3 is TGCGCCCCCAAGGAGGGGGGGCCGGTTACTACAGATACGCAGTATTTT.

This chain's CDR3 is CASSSPGGNSPLHF. CDR3 DNA sequence: TGTGCCAGCAGTTCCCCGGGGGGGAATTCACCCCTCCACTTT. The chain links TRBV28 to TRBJ1-6, with D tentatively TRBD1 (5 bases). CDR3 length: 14 residues. V gave up 4 bases and J gave up 7 bases, with 11 bases separating them. Germline V gene lookup returns CDR1 MDHEN and CDR2 SYDVKM.

The chain joins TRBV12-3 or TRBV12-4 to TRBJ2-7; no clear D. The CDR3 spans 12 residues. V lost 5 bases, J lost 6 bases, and 11 bases lay in between. CDR3 sequence reads: CASSTRYSEQYV. DNA for the CDR3: TGTGCCAGCAGTACCCGTTACAGCGAGCAGTACGTC.

The chain employs TRBV25-1 and TRBJ1-1; D possibly corresponds to TRBD1 (6 bases). Trimming took off 4 bases at V and 1 base at J, with 7 bases between the two ends. This CDR3 is 13 amino acids long. Germline CDR1 and CDR2: MGHDK and SYGVNS. The CDR3 sequence is CASSGGQNTEAFF. The DNA for the CDR3 is TGTGCCAGCAGTGGGGGACAGAACACTGAAGCTTTCTTT.

There are a few counts of this clone. The rearrangement joins TRBV9 to TRBJ1-1; unclear D gene. Germline V gene data show CDR1 as SGDLS and CDR2 as YYNGEE. This CDR3 spans 15 amino acids. V dropped 2 bases and J dropped 1 base, with 12 bases sitting between them. This CDR3 is CASSVSREKNTEAFF. As DNA, the CDR3 is TGTGCCAGCAGCGTCAGTCGGGAAAAGAACACTGAAGCTTTCTTT.

This clone appeared a single time. The chain has TRBV3-1 (or the pseudogene TRBV3-2) and TRBJ1-3, with TRBD1 matching 7 bases. This CDR3 has 14 amino acids. J lost 4 bases, V lost 2 bases, and 2 bases had no gene match. Germline V gene lookup returns CDR1 LGHDT and CDR2 YNNKEL (reference sequence). The CDR3 DNA reads TGTGCCAGCAGCCAAAGGGGGCAGGGAAACACCATATATTTT. Its protein is CASSQRGQGNTIYF.

This clone was detected once. This chain links TRBV10-1 with TRBJ1-1; the D is unclear. This CDR3 spans 9 amino acids. The V end was cut by 8 bases, the J end by 11 bases, with 9 bases between. CDR1 and CDR2 (germline): WNHNN, SYGVQD (reference sequence). CDR3 in amino acids: CASSARAFF. The CDR3, as DNA: TGCGCCAGCTCTGCGAGGGCTTTCTTT.

The V call is TRBV5-6, the J call TRBJ2-7; D not certain. The CDR3 spans 13 residues. Trimming left V 4 bases short and J 0 bases short, with 8 bases between. The germline gives CDR1 SGHDT, CDR2 YYEEEE. In nucleotides, the CDR3 is TGTGCCAGCAGCGTTGGCCACTCCTACGAGCAGTACGTC. It encodes CASSVGHSYEQYV.